These 16 T cell receptor beta chains originate from one sample sequenced in a study of blood T cells in healthy people across ages. Next came a second PCR, run for 7 to 11 cycles, which used a sample-barcoded 5' primer along with a J-beta primer mix. MiXCR, run by TCRdb on the 5' RACE reads, gives a single entry per CDR3 protein. This sample has 1.5 million or so distinct CDR3 sequences, with 40% to 45% found just once. The sequenced material came from blood. These receptors all come from a woman between 18 and 30 years old in good health.

This clonotype was observed at least ten times. The chain combines TRBV27 with TRBJ1-2; D is unclear. This CDR3 is built from 15 residues. The V end lost 2 bases, the J end lost 2 bases, and 12 bases lay between the germline ends. Germline V CDR1 and CDR2: MNHEY, SMNVEV (reference sequence). CDR3 bases: TGTGCCAGCAGTTTAAGCTTACAGCTCAACTATGGCTACACCTTC. This sequence encodes CASSLSLQLNYGYTF.

This clonotype occurred a few times. The gene calls are TRBV7-2 and TRBJ2-7; a possible D gene is TRBD2 (6 bases). The CDR3 covers 12 residues. The germline gives CDR1 SGHTA, CDR2 FQGNSA. The ends were cut back, 5 bases at V and 9 bases at J, with 14 bases in the middle. The CDR3 DNA reads as TGTGCCAGCAGCCGACAACCGGAGGGGCAGTACTTC. Protein sequence: CASSRQPEGQYF.

The chain joins TRBV7-9 to TRBJ2-5; 10 positions agree with TRBD2. The J segment lost 1 base and the V segment lost 2 bases, leaving 1 base of the junction unmatched. Germline values: CDR1 SEHNR, CDR2 FQNEAQ (reference sequence). The CDR3 covers 15 residues. CDR3 bases: TGTGCCAGCAGCTTACTAGCGGGGGTCCAAGAGACCCAGTACTTC. It codes for CASSLLAGVQETQYF.

This chain uses TRBV7-6 with TRBJ2-7; D remains unclear. Germline loops: CDR1 SGHVS, CDR2 FNYEAQ. Trimming took 2 bases from V and 0 from J, leaving 5 bases between them. This CDR3 spans 13 amino acids. CDR3 bases: TGTGCCAGCAGCTTAAGGTACTCCTACGAGCAGTACTTC. Translating it yields CASSLRYSYEQYF.

The chain has TRBV7-9 and TRBJ2-7; D remains ambiguous. The CDR3 extends over 12 amino acids. Germline lookup yields CDR1 SEHNR and CDR2 FQNEAQ (reference sequence). Trimming took off 6 bases at V and 2 bases at J, with 8 bases between the two ends. CDR3 DNA sequence: TGTGCCAGCAGTCCGAGTACCTACGAGCAGTACTTC. Translating gives CASSPSTYEQYF. Complete variable domain (other parts from reference TRBV7-9 and TRBJ2-7): DTGVSQNPRHKITKRGQNVTFRCDPISEHNRLYWYRQTLGQGPEFLTYFQNEAQLEKSRLLSDRFSAERPKGSFSTLEIQRTEQGDSAMYLCASSPSTYEQYFGPGTRLTVT.

The V and J genes are TRBV7-9 and TRBJ2-7, with 13 bases aligning to TRBD2. J was trimmed by 7 bases and V by 5 bases; bases with no gene match: 23. The CDR3 runs to 20 residues. The germline V gene encodes CDR1 SEHNR and CDR2 FQNEAQ (reference sequence). The CDR3 spells CASSPPTGTSGTASYNEQYF. In nucleotides, the CDR3 is TGTGCCAGCAGCCCCCCGACCGGGACTAGCGGGACGGCATCCTACAATGAGCAGTACTTC.

There are a few counts of this clonotype. The CDR3 spells CATSRGRGNQPQHF. CDR3 DNA sequence: TGTGCCACCAGCCGTGGCAGGGGGAATCAGCCCCAGCATTTT. V and J are TRBV15 and TRBJ1-5; 7 nucleotides agree with TRBD1. This CDR3 region has 14 residues. Trimming cost V 5 bases and J 4 bases; bases outside gene matches: 5. The germline V gene has CDR1 LNHNV and CDR2 YYDKDF (reference sequence).

The V and J genes are TRBV27 and TRBJ2-1; 10 bases are shared with TRBD2. The CDR3 extends over 15 amino acids. The germline CDR1 and CDR2 sequences are MNHEY and SMNVEV (reference sequence). V dropped 8 bases and J dropped 4; count of bases not matched to a gene: 8. CDR3: CASGATSGAYNEQFF. DNA of the CDR3: TGTGCCAGCGGTGCAACTAGCGGGGCATACAATGAGCAGTTCTTC.

V usage is TRBV11-2 and J usage is TRBJ2-1; the D gene is possibly TRBD1 (5 bases). V was trimmed by 5 bases and J by 2 bases, leaving 16 bases between them. The CDR3 length is 16 residues. In germline, CDR1 is SGHAT, CDR2 FQNNGV. CDR3 DNA: TGTGCCAGCAGCAACAGGATGGGGTCCACCTACAATGAGCAGTTCTTC. Residues: CASSNRMGSTYNEQFF.

Many counts were recorded for this clonotype. The rearrangement links TRBV2 to TRBJ2-3; no definite D call. Trimming stripped 6 bases from V and 6 bases from J, with 10 bases between. The length of the CDR3 is 12 residues. From germline, CDR1 is SNHLY and CDR2 FYNNEI. The CDR3 bases are TGTGCCAGCAGCTATGGAGCGGATACGCAGTATTTT. It specifies CASSYGADTQYF.

This chain connects TRBV19 to TRBJ2-7; no definite D call. The CDR3 has 14 amino acids. Trimming took 3 bases from V and 0 from J, leaving 9 bases between them. CDR1 is LNHDA and CDR2 is SQIVND in the germline V gene (reference sequence). The CDR3 sequence: CASSIGGDSYEQYF. The CDR3 bases are TGTGCCAGTAGTATTGGTGGCGACTCCTACGAGCAGTACTTC.

This chain connects TRBV10-3 to TRBJ2-1; D may be TRBD2 (5 bases). Germline CDR1 and CDR2: ENHRY and SYGVKD. V lost 1 base to trimming and J lost 0 bases, with 13 bases between them. This CDR3 region has 17 residues. The CDR3 reads CAISEYQAGSSYNEQFF. In nucleotides, the CDR3 is TGTGCCATCAGTGAGTACCAGGCGGGTAGCTCCTACAATGAGCAGTTCTTC.

The rearrangement links TRBV5-6 to TRBJ2-5; the match to TRBD2 covers 9 bases. V shed 1 base, J shed 5 bases, and the junction held 6 bases outside the gene matches. CDR1 SGHDT and CDR2 YYEEEE come from the germline V gene. This CDR3 comprises 15 residues. This CDR3 reads CASSLFRTSDETQYF. The CDR3 DNA is TGTGCCAGCAGCTTGTTTCGGACTAGCGACGAGACCCAGTACTTC.

V and J are TRBV6-6 and TRBJ2-5, with 9 bases identical to TRBD2. Per germline, CDR1 MNHNY and CDR2 SVGAGI (reference sequence). V lost 6 bases to trimming and J lost 11 bases; unmatched junction nucleotides: 19. This CDR3 comprises 16 residues. CDR3 bases: TGTGCCAGCAGAAACGATAAAAGCGGGAGGTACAATGAGCAGTACTTC. Its protein is CASRNDKSGRYNEQYF.

The genes are TRBV4-1 and TRBJ2-6, with D perhaps being TRBD1 or TRBD2 (5 bases each). This CDR3 is 14 amino acids long. CDR1 is MGHRA, CDR2 YSYEKL, per germline. The V end lost 3 bases, the J end lost 8 bases, and 11 bases lay between the germline ends. In nucleotides, the CDR3 is TGCGCCAGCAGCCAGGGGGAAGGTTCCAACGTCCTGACTTTC. This encodes CASSQGEGSNVLTF.

This clonotype was picked up a small number of times. V is TRBV4-2 and J is TRBJ1-2; TRBD1 matches 9 bases. This CDR3 spans 14 amino acids. Germline V gene sequence: CDR1 LGHNA, CDR2 YNFKEQ. Trimming at V came to 4 bases and at J to 5 bases, leaving 5 bases not matched to a gene. The CDR3, as DNA: TGTGCCAGCAGCCCCCGGGACAGGGTTTATGGCTACACCTTC. Protein: CASSPRDRVYGYTF.